One sample yielded the 4 T cell receptor beta chains listed below, sequenced in a study of beta chain features in type 1 diabetes. Findings and caveats of the study: Researchers report that Type 1 diabetes patients had moderately but significantly shorter TCRB CDR3s across all four CD4+ subsets.

The sequenced template was cDNA made from the entire isolated RNA. Method: immunoSEQ multiplex PCR; TCRdb's copy keeps in-frame clones and lacks some. The sample lists some 150,000 clones, around 9% occurring once. Antigen specificity for these receptors is unknown. The sequenced sample consisted of central memory CD4+ T cells from blood. These receptors were obtained from a woman in her 30s with type 1 diabetes.

The rearrangement joins TRBV27 to TRBJ1-2, with D tentatively TRBD1 (6 bases). The V gene's germline CDR1 is MNHEY and CDR2 SMNVEV (reference sequence). Trimming left V 5 bases short and J 4 bases short, with 14 bases between. CDR3 length: 14 residues. CDR3 bases: TGTGCCAGCAGTCCGGACAGCTTGGGCTATGGCTACACCTTC. Its translation: CASSPDSLGYGYTF.

This clone was seen only a few times. The chain links TRBV5-1 to TRBJ2-3, with D perhaps TRBD2 (5 bases). Germline V CDR1 and CDR2: SGHRS, YFSETQ. Trimming pared 4 bases from V and 2 bases from J, leaving 14 bases between. The CDR3 spans 15 residues. The chain's CDR3 is CASSKGIGNTDTQYF. In nucleotides, the CDR3 is TGCGCCAGCAGCAAGGGCATCGGGAACACAGATACGCAGTATTTT.

The rearrangement uses TRBV4-2 and TRBJ2-3; TRBD1 is a possible D gene (6 bases). The CDR3 is 15 amino acids. CDR1 LGHNA and CDR2 YNFKEQ come from the germline V gene. V lost 5 bases and J lost 6, with 18 bases in between. The CDR3 nucleotides read TGTGCCAGCAGCAGTAGGACAGCGACGAGGGATACGCAGTATTTT. As protein: CASSSRTATRDTQYF.

Only a few counts were recorded for this clone. The J gene is TRBJ2-7, the V gene TRBV5-1; TRBD2 agrees at 7 bases. With 5 bases clipped from V and 3 bases from J, the junction kept 8 bases outside the gene matches. The CDR3 has 14 residues. CDR1 SGHRS and CDR2 YFSETQ come from the germline V gene. The CDR3 loop is CASRDTAGDYEQYF. The CDR3 DNA sequence: TGCGCCAGCAGGGATACTGCGGGGGACTACGAGCAGTACTTC.